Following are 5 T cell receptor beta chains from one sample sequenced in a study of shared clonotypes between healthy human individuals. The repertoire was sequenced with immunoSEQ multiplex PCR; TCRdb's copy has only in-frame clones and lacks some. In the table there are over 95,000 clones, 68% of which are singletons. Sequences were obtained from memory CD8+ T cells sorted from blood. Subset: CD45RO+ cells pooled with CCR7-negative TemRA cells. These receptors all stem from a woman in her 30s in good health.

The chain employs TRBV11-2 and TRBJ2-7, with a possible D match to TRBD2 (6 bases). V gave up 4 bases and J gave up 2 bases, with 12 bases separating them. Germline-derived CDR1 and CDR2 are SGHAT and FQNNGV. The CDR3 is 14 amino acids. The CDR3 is CASSWAEGAYEQYF. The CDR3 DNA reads TGTGCCAGCAGCTGGGCGGAGGGAGCCTACGAGCAGTACTTC.

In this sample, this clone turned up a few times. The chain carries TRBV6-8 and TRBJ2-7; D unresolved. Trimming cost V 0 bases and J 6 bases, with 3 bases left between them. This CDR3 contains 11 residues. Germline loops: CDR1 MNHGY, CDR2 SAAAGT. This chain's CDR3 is CASSYSSEQYF. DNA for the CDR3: TGTGCCAGCAGTTACTCGAGCGAGCAGTACTTC.

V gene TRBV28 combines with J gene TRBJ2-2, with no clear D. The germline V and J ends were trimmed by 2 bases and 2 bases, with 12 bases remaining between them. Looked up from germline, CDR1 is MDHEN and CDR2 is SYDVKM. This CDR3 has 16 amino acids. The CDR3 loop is CASSLRTFPNTGELFF. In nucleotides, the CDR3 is TGTGCCAGCAGTTTAAGGACGTTTCCAAACACCGGGGAGCTGTTTTTT.

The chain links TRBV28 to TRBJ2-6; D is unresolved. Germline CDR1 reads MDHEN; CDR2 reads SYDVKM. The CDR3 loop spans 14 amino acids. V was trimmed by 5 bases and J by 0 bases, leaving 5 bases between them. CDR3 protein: CASSRYSGANVLTF. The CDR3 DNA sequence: TGTGCCAGCAGTCGCTACTCTGGGGCCAACGTCCTGACTTTC.

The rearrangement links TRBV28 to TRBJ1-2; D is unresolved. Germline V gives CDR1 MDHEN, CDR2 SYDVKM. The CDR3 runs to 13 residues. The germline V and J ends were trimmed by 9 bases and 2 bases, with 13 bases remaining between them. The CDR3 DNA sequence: TGTGCCAGTCGACCCGGGGAGAACTATGGCTACACCTTC. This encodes CASRPGENYGYTF.